Below, 11 T cell receptor beta chains from the same sample are listed, as sequenced in a study of shared clonotypes between healthy human individuals. The repertoire was sequenced with immunoSEQ multiplex PCR; TCRdb's copy has only in-frame clones and lacks some. The sample consists of roughly 500,000 clones, about 84% of them appearing once. Material: PBMCs. Receptors were obtained from a woman in her thirties or forties in good health. Some clones in this sample may be carry-over from other donors' samples.

There are a few counts of this clone. V gene TRBV29-1 combines with J gene TRBJ2-7, with D tentatively TRBD1 or TRBD2 (5 bases each). Trimming removed 2 bases from V and 0 bases from J, with 8 bases in between. The CDR3 is 13 amino acids. Germline-derived CDR1 and CDR2 are SQVTM and ANQGSEA. The CDR3 spells CSVERDGSYEQYF. The CDR3 DNA reads as TGCAGCGTTGAAAGGGACGGCTCCTACGAGCAGTACTTC.

This chain connects TRBV23-1 to TRBJ2-7, with unresolved D. TRBV23-1 is labeled an ORF, and its function is uncertain. This CDR3 spans 14 amino acids. Trimming shortened V by 6 bases and J by 1 base, and 13 bases separated the two germline ends. The CDR3 sequence: CASSRPSESYEQYF. Written as DNA, the CDR3 is TGCGCCAGCAGCCGTCCCTCGGAGTCCTACGAGCAGTACTTC.

The V gene is TRBV6-6, the J gene TRBJ1-2; TRBD1 matches 7 bases. Trimming at V came to 2 bases and at J to 1 base, leaving 7 bases not matched to a gene. This CDR3 comprises 16 residues. Germline V lookup: CDR1 MNHNY, CDR2 SVGAGI (reference sequence). CDR3 region: CASSYGGQLLNYGYTF. Here the CDR3 DNA reads TGTGCCAGCAGTTACGGGGGACAGCTCCTTAACTATGGCTACACCTTC.

The chain carries TRBV29-1 and TRBJ1-5; D may be TRBD1 (6 bases). Germline V gene data show CDR1 as SQVTM and CDR2 as ANQGSEA. The CDR3 extends over 13 amino acids. V lost 5 bases and J 7 bases, leaving 15 bases between the germline ends. CDR3 sequence reads: CSVKGGGEQPQHF. Here the CDR3 DNA reads TGCAGCGTTAAAGGGGGGGGCGAGCAGCCCCAGCATTTT.

The chain couples TRBV4-1 to TRBJ2-3, with D unclear. The CDR3 runs 14 residues. With 4 bases removed from V and 3 bases from J, the gap between germline ends came to 11 bases. Germline V CDR1 and CDR2: MGHRA, YSYEKL. CDR3 region: CASSPLGLTDTQYF. In DNA form, the CDR3 reads TGCGCCAGCAGCCCCCTTGGCCTAACAGATACGCAGTATTTT.

A word on this clone: Different DNA sequences within this sample yield the same CDR3. The chain combines TRBV7-9 with TRBJ1-1, with D possibly matching TRBD1 (5 bases). Trimming cost V 1 base and J 2 bases, with 8 bases left between them. The CDR3 runs 14 residues. The germline gives CDR1 SEHNR, CDR2 FQNEAQ (reference sequence). CDR3 region: CASSLGQGNTEAFF. The CDR3 coding sequence is TGTGCCAGCAGCTTAGGGCAGGGCAACACTGAAGCTTTCTTT.

Comment on this clone: This specimen includes other DNA sequences encoding the same CDR3. The chain uses TRBV18 and TRBJ2-5, with D possibly being TRBD1 (5 bases). The V gene's germline CDR1 is KGHSH and CDR2 LQKENI. The CDR3 has 13 residues. The V end was cut by 3 bases, the J end by 2 bases, with 7 bases between. The CDR3 DNA sequence: TGTGCCAGCTCACCGACAGAGCAAGAGACCCAGTACTTC. Translation gives CASSPTEQETQYF. Using reference TRBV18 and TRBJ2-5 for the parts outside the CDR3, the full variable domain is NAGVMQNPRHLVRRRGQEARLRCSPMKGHSHVYWYRQLPEEGLKFMVYLQKENIIDESGMPKERFSAEFPKEGPSILRIQQVVRGDSAAYFCASSPTEQETQYFGPGTRLLVL.

This chain uses TRBV7-2 with TRBJ2-1; TRBD2 is a possible D gene (5 bases). Germline lookup yields CDR1 SGHTA and CDR2 FQGNSA. The CDR3 covers 16 residues. Deletions cut 0 bases from V and 4 bases from J, with 13 bases between. CDR3 region: CASSLALGLEYNEQFF. Here the CDR3 DNA reads TGTGCCAGCAGCTTAGCGCTAGGACTCGAGTACAATGAGCAGTTCTTC.

Turning to this clone: A far larger clone is off by one base, so a read error is likely. The rearrangement joins TRBV6-1 to TRBJ2-7; weak D call: TRBD1 (6 bases). The CDR3 is made up of 15 amino acids. Germline V gene data show CDR1 as MNHNS and CDR2 as SASEGT. CDR3 amino acids: CASSELAGVPSEKYF. The CDR3 coding sequence is TGTGCCAGCAGTGAACTGGCAGGGGTACCTTCCGAGAAGTACTTC.

Concerning this clone itself: This sequence is one base from a far larger clone and is likely a read error. The identical CDR3 is also encoded by other nucleotide sequences in the sample. The chain recombines TRBV4-2 with TRBJ1-5, with D uncertain. The CDR3 runs to 17 residues. Germline V lookup: CDR1 LGHNA, CDR2 YNFKEQ. DNA for the CDR3: TGTGCAAGCAGCCTGTCGGAGTCTCTTGGTAGCAATCAGCCCCAGCATTTT. The encoded protein is CASSLSESLGSNQPQHF.

In regard to this clone: A read error is the likely source, as a far larger clone sits one nucleotide away. This rearrangement joins TRBV7-9 to TRBJ2-3; D is uncertain. The V gene lost 5 bases and the J gene lost 7 bases, with 16 bases spanning the gap. The germline V gene has CDR1 SEHNR and CDR2 FQNEAQ (reference sequence). There are 14 residues in the CDR3. The CDR3 coding sequence is TGTGCCAGCAGCGAGTACCGTGGGGTAAATACGCAGTATTTT. The encoded protein is CASSEYRGVNTQYF.